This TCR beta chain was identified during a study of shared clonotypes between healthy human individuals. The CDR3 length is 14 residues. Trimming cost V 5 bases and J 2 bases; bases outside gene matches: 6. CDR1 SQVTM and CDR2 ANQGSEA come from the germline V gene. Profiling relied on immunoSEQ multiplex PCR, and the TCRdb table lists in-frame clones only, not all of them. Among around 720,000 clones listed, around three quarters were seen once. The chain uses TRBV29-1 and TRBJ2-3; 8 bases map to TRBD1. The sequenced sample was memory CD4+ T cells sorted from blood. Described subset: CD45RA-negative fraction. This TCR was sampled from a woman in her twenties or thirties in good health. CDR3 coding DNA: TGCAGCGTTACGGGACAGGTTAACACAGATACGCAGTATTTT. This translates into CSVTGQVNTDTQYF.